In its sample, the clone carrying this T cell receptor (beta chain) was seen a few times. TCRdb itself ran the PCR reads through MiXCR, one entry per CDR3 protein. The data contain nearly 650,000 distinct CDR3 sequences, roughly 25% of them singletons. The data derive from a study of molecular identifiers for immune sequencing clone quantification. Study as a whole: Naive CD8 cell RNA, from roughly 20,000 or 100,000 cells, was split five ways in replicates, with four sequenced.

The V gene's germline CDR1 is SGDLS and CDR2 YYNGEE. The CDR3 loop spans 13 amino acids. Trimming removed 0 bases at V and 3 bases at J, with 6 bases between. The chain combines TRBV9 with TRBJ1-2; no reliable D call. Source material: naive CD8+ T cells from blood, with Jurkat cell RNA spiked in. The sample's subset: FACS-sorted CD8+CD4-CCR7+CD45RA+ naive T cells. The clonotype comes from a human donor in good health. Some libraries in this study had Jurkat cell RNA spiked in. The CDR3 protein is CASSVGRHYGYTF. As DNA, the CDR3 is TGTGCCAGCAGCGTAGGCAGGCACTATGGCTACACCTTC.